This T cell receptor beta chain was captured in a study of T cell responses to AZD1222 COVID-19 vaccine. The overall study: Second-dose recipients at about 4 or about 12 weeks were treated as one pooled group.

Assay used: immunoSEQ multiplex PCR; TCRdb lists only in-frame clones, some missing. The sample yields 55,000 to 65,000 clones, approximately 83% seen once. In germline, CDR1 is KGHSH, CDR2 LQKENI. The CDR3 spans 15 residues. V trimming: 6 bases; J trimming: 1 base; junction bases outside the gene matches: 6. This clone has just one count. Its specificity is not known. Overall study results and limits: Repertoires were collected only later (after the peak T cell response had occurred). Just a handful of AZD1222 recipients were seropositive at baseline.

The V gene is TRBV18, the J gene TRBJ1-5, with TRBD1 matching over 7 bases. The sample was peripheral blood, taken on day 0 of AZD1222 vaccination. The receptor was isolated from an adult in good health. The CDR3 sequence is CASSLTGRSNQPQHF. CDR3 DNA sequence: TGTGCCAGCTCCCTGACAGGGAGAAGCAATCAGCCCCAGCATTTT.